The TCR beta chain under discussion was sequenced for a study of cytomegalovirus exposure and HLA in healthy donors. Study-level background: Earlier work reported 117 million unique TCR beta sequences from about 179 million T cells. Study-level results: The likely origin of a cluster of highly shared sequence variants was a sequencing artifact. Several of the most significant clusters appeared, in a later analysis, to be linked to common viral pathogens. A later analysis reportedly found that, within productive TCRs, an Asian-associated ancestry cluster had fewer N-insertions than the mean observed across the roughly 700 donors.

Both 60 Vbeta primers and 13 Jbeta primers went into the PCR. The protocol was immunoSEQ multiplex PCR, while the TCRdb copy is restricted to in-frame clones and leaves out a portion. This table has 65,000 to 85,000 clones, roughly a tenth appearing once. The CDR3 contains 16 residues. Trimming cost V 5 bases and J 11 bases; bases outside gene matches: 17. The V gene's germline CDR1 is SGHVS and CDR2 FQNEAQ. About this clone: Its antigen is currently unknown.

The rearrangement joins TRBV7-8 to TRBJ1-5; 8 nucleotides line up with TRBD1. The receptor's source is a man in his sixties in good health and CMV-seropositive. The sequencing input was PBMCs. CDR3 sequence (DNA): TGTGCCAGCAGCCGCGTTGAGGTCGGCATGGGACAGGCCCAGCATTTT. This sequence encodes CASSRVEVGMGQAQHF.